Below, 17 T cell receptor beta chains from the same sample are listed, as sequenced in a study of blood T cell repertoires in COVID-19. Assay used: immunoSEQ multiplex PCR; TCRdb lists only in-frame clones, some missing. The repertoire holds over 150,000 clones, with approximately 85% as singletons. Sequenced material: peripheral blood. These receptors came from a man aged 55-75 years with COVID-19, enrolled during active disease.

CDR3 DNA sequence: TGTGCCAGCAGCTTAGCCGACAGGGGGCAAGATACGCAGTATTTT. Amino acids: CASSLADRGQDTQYF. V is TRBV11-1 and J is TRBJ2-3, with 10 bases fitting TRBD1. The ends lost 0 bases at V and 5 bases at J; junction bases unmatched: 2. Per germline, CDR1 SGHAT and CDR2 FQDESV (reference sequence). The CDR3 is made up of 15 amino acids. Together with reference TRBV11-1 and TRBJ2-3, the CDR3 gives the full variable domain: EAEVAQSPRYKITEKSQAVAFWCDPISGHATLYWYRQILGQGPELLVQFQDESVVDDSQLPKDRFSAERLKGVDSTLKIQPAELGDSAMYLCASSLADRGQDTQYFGPGTRLTVL.

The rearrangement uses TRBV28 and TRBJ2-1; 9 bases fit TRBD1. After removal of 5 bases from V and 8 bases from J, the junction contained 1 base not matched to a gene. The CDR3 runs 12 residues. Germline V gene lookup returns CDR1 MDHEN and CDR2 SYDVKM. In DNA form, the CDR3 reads TGTGCCAGCAGTACAGGGGGCCATGAGCAGTTCTTC. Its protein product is CASSTGGHEQFF.

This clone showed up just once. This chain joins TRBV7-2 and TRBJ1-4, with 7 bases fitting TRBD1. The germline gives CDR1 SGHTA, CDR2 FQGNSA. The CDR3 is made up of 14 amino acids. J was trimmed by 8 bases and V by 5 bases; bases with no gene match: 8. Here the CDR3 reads CASSQDRVSEKLFF. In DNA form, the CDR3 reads TGTGCCAGCAGCCAAGACAGGGTGAGCGAAAAACTGTTTTTT.

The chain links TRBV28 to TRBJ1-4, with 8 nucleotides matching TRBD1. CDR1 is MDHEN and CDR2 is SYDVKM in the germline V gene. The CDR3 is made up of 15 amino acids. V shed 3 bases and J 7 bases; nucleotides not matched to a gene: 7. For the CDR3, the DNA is TGTGCCAGCAGTTTGGGCGGGACAGGCGGTGAAAAACTGTTTTTT. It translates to CASSLGGTGGEKLFF.

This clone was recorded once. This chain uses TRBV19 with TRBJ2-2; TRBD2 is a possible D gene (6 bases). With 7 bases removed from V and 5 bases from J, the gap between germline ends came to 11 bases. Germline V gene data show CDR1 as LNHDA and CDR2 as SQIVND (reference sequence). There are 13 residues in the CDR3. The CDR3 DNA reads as TGTGCCAGTACCGAGACTAGAACCGGGGAGCTGTTTTTT. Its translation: CASTETRTGELFF.

The CDR3 nucleotides are TGTGCCAGCAGTTTGTTAGGGGGACAGTCGTACGAGCAGTACTTC. Protein product: CASSLLGGQSYEQYF. V gene TRBV28 combines with J gene TRBJ2-7; the match to TRBD1 covers 7 bases. After removal of 3 bases from V and 4 bases from J, the junction contained 9 bases not matched to a gene. Germline V gene lookup returns CDR1 MDHEN and CDR2 SYDVKM. The CDR3 is made up of 15 amino acids.

In DNA form, the CDR3 reads TGCGCCAGCACCCTACTGGAGGCTACAGATACGCAGTATTTT. Translating it yields CASTLLEATDTQYF. The chain couples TRBV5-1 to TRBJ2-3, with D perhaps matching TRBD2 (5 bases). Per germline, CDR1 SGHRS and CDR2 YFSETQ. The CDR3 extends over 14 amino acids. Trimming took off 6 bases at V and 3 bases at J, with 14 bases between the two ends.

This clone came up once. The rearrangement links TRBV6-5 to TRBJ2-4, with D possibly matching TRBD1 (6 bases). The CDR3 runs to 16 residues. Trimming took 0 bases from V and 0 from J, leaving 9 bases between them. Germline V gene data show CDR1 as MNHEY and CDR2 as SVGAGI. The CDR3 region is CASSYSIGGAKNIQYF. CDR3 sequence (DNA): TGTGCCAGCAGTTACTCGATAGGGGGAGCCAAAAACATTCAGTACTTC.

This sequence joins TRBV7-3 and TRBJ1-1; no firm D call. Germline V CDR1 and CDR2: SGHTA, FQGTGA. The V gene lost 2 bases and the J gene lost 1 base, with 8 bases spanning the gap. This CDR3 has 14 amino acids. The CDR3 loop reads CASSLERGNTEAFF. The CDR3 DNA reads TGTGCCAGCAGCTTAGAACGGGGGAACACTGAAGCTTTCTTT.

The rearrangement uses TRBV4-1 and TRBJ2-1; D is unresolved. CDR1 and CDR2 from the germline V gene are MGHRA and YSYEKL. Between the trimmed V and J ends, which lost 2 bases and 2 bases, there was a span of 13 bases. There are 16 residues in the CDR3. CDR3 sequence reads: CASSQSGDGTYNEQFF. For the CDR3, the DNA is TGCGCCAGCAGCCAATCAGGTGACGGAACCTACAATGAGCAGTTCTTC.

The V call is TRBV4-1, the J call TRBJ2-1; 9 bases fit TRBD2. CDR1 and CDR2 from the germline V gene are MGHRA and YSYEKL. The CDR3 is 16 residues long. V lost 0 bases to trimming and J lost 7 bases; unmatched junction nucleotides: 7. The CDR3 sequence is CASSQDTERGVNEQFF. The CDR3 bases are TGCGCCAGCAGCCAAGATACTGAGCGGGGGGTTAATGAGCAGTTCTTC.

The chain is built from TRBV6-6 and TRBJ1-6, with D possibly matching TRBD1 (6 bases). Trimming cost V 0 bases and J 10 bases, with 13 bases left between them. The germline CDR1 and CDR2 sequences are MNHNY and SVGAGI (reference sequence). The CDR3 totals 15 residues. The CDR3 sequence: CASSYSTQGSSPLHF. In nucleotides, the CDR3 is TGTGCCAGCAGTTACTCGACACAGGGAAGCTCACCCCTCCACTTT.

The DNA of the CDR3 is TGCGCCAGCAGCCCACCGCGGACAGGGGCTTTGTATGGCTACACCTTC. This sequence encodes CASSPPRTGALYGYTF. The V gene is TRBV4-1, the J gene TRBJ1-2, with TRBD1 identical over 9 bases. Unmatched junction bases numbered 11, after V lost 4 bases and J lost 5 bases. Germline V gene data show CDR1 as MGHRA and CDR2 as YSYEKL. The CDR3 contains 16 residues.

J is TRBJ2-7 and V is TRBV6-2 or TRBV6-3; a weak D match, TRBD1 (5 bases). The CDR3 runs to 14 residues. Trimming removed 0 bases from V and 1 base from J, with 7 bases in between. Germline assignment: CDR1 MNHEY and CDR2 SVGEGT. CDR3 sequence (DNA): TGTGCCAGCAGTTACTCGTCAGGGTCCTACGAGCAGTACTTC. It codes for CASSYSSGSYEQYF.

As DNA, the CDR3 is TGTGCCAGCAGTGAACGAGGTTTGGTCGAGCAGTACTTC. Translated: CASSERGLVEQYF. V usage is TRBV2 and J usage is TRBJ2-7; no reliable D call. This CDR3 comprises 13 residues. The germline gives CDR1 SNHLY, CDR2 FYNNEI. Trimming removed 2 bases at V and 6 bases at J, with 11 bases between.

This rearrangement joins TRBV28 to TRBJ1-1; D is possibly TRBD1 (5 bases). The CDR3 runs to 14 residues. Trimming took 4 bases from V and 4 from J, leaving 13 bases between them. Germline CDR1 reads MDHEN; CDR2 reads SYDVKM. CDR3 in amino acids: CASSYGGVATEAFF. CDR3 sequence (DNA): TGTGCCAGCAGTTACGGGGGAGTCGCCACTGAAGCTTTCTTT.

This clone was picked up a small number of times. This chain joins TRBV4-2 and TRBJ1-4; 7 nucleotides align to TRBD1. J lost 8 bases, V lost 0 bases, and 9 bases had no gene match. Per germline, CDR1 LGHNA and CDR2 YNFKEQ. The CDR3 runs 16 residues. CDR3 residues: CASSQDLEGAGEKLFF. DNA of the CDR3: TGTGCCAGCAGCCAAGATCTCGAGGGGGCGGGGGAAAAACTGTTTTTT.